The present TCR beta chain was sequenced within a study of T cells in localized non-small cell lung cancer. The CDR3 totals 15 residues. J lost 4 bases, V lost 5 bases, and 10 bases had no gene match. Germline CDR1 is SGHVS and CDR2 is FNYEAQ. Assay used: immunoSEQ multiplex PCR; TCRdb lists only in-frame clones, some missing. Seen here are 75,000 to 90,000 clones, 70% to 90% observed once, and the top ten hold over 2.5%. The sequence was collected from a man aged 35-75 years with stage I lung adenocarcinoma. The sequences come from peripheral blood, collected before any cancer treatment. The rearrangement links TRBV7-6 to TRBJ1-2; 7 bases line up with TRBD1. The chain's CDR3 is CASSPRQGGGYGYTF. The CDR3 DNA follows: TGTGCCAGCAGCCCCCGACAGGGAGGTGGCTATGGCTACACCTTC.